Listed below are T cell receptor beta chains from one sample, sequenced in a study of T cell responses to AZD1222 COVID-19 vaccine. Clones were sequenced by immunoSEQ multiplex PCR, and TCRdb holds only the in-frame ones, with some missing. The profile shows 250,000 to 300,000 clones, around 93% of them singletons. Sequencing used peripheral blood, obtained 28 days after the second AZD1222 dose. The receptors here all came from an adult who received the AZD1222 COVID-19 vaccine. CDR3s include the opening cysteine and the closing phenylalanine or tryptophan.

j_call: TRBJ1-2; v_call: TRBV28; cdr3_aa: CASSFSGTYGYTF
j_call: TRBJ1-2; v_call: TRBV3-1/TRBV3-2; cdr3_aa: CASSQDTPGAGYTF
j_call: TRBJ1-1; v_call: TRBV2; cdr3_aa: CASSIRRGATEAFF
j_call: TRBJ2-7; v_call: TRBV19; cdr3_aa: CASSGDRAGEQYF
j_call: TRBJ1-2; v_call: TRBV6-2/TRBV6-3; cdr3_aa: CASSPRTGKDGYTF
j_call: TRBJ1-6; v_call: TRBV13; cdr3_aa: CASSSMTANSPLHF
j_call: TRBJ2-1; v_call: TRBV2; cdr3_aa: CASSGGAFVDEQFF
j_call: TRBJ1-2; v_call: TRBV14; cdr3_aa: CASSQGGSIRQLF
j_call: TRBJ2-6; v_call: TRBV28; cdr3_aa: CASSKDGGSGANVLTF
j_call: TRBJ1-6; v_call: TRBV5-1; cdr3_aa: CASSLEGSANNSPLHF
j_call: TRBJ1-1; v_call: TRBV6-2/TRBV6-3; cdr3_aa: CASSYTRGMNTEAFF
j_call: TRBJ2-2; v_call: TRBV5-1; cdr3_aa: CASSLDNTGELFF
j_call: TRBJ2-7; v_call: TRBV3-1/TRBV3-2; cdr3_aa: CASSQARGHYEQYF
j_call: TRBJ1-1; v_call: TRBV28; cdr3_aa: CASSFIRIPEAFF
j_call: TRBJ2-2; v_call: TRBV2; cdr3_aa: CASSPDTGELFF
j_call: TRBJ2-7; v_call: TRBV29-1; cdr3_aa: CSARQTSGEGEQYF
j_call: TRBJ1-2; v_call: TRBV13; cdr3_aa: CASSLDRGYGGYTF
j_call: TRBJ2-3; v_call: TRBV28; cdr3_aa: CASSLFGKQYF
j_call: TRBJ1-6; v_call: TRBV10-3; cdr3_aa: CAIRVDRGNSPLHF
j_call: TRBJ2-3; v_call: TRBV9; cdr3_aa: CASSAIAGSTDTQYF
j_call: TRBJ1-6; v_call: TRBV28; cdr3_aa: CASSLEGLFNSPLHF
j_call: TRBJ2-4; v_call: TRBV19; cdr3_aa: CASSIGQGIKNIQYF
j_call: TRBJ1-6; v_call: TRBV3-1/TRBV3-2; cdr3_aa: CASSQESGGSPLHF
j_call: TRBJ2-1; v_call: TRBV20-1; cdr3_aa: CSARDFEQFF
j_call: TRBJ1-2; v_call: TRBV16; cdr3_aa: CASSQLSSRPVGGYTF
j_call: TRBJ1-5; v_call: TRBV30; cdr3_aa: CAWSVRLTGSYSNQPQHF
j_call: TRBJ2-7; v_call: TRBV7-9; cdr3_aa: CASSSPEDRVSGEQYF
j_call: TRBJ2-7; v_call: TRBV11-2; cdr3_aa: CASSSLRGTYEQYF
j_call: TRBJ1-2; v_call: TRBV21-1; cdr3_aa: CASRTGPKGYTF
j_call: TRBJ2-7; v_call: TRBV6-5; cdr3_aa: CAITFGTGEYEQYF
j_call: TRBJ1-1; v_call: TRBV28; cdr3_aa: CASSTTGAVLKNTEAFF
j_call: TRBJ1-2; v_call: TRBV7-9; cdr3_aa: CASSLGEANYGYTF
j_call: TRBJ2-3; v_call: TRBV2; cdr3_aa: CASSEGVMENTQYF
j_call: TRBJ1-5; v_call: TRBV4-2; cdr3_aa: CASSQDHRGNQPQHF